The clone carrying this T cell receptor beta chain was counted a few times. Its antigen is undetermined. The CDR3 is 14 amino acids. Germline-derived CDR1 and CDR2 are SGHRS and YFSETQ. V was shortened by 0 bases and J by 7 bases, with 10 bases between the two germline ends. This sample was taken from a study of T cells in Graves' hyperthyroidism and ophthalmopathy. Findings of the study overall: Stable hyperthyroidism and ophthalmopathy were separated using 13 V-J signatures.

Template material for amplifying TCR beta CDR3 regions consisted of RNA transcripts. The HTBI primer set drove a first-round RT-PCR of the TCR CDR3. TCRdb independently ran MiXCR on the multiplex PCR reads; one entry per CDR3 protein. This sample has roughly 170,000 distinct CDR3 sequences, with 17% found just once. The sequencing sample was made of blood. V gene TRBV5-1 combines with J gene TRBJ1-4, with a weak D call TRBD1 (6 bases). This clonotype originated in a woman aged 45-59 years with Graves' hyperthyroidism. CDR3 bases: TGCGCCAGCAGCTTGGACAGGGCCGTTGAAAAACTGTTTTTT. Protein product: CASSLDRAVEKLFF. Variable domain in full (rest from reference TRBV5-1 and TRBJ1-4): KAGVTQTPRYLIKTRGQQVTLSCSPISGHRSVSWYQQTPGQGLQFLFEYFSETQRNKGNFPGRFSGRQFSNSRSEMNVSTLELGDSALYLCASSLDRAVEKLFFGSGTQLSVL.